The T cell receptor (beta chain) described here comes from a study of Tregs in tolerant kidney transplant recipients. The CDR3 totals 12 residues. Trimming removed 5 bases at V and 3 bases at J, with 7 bases between. Germline V CDR1 and CDR2: SGHTA, FQGNSA. An overnight rest at 37°C with approximately 210 IU/ml IL-2 preceded regulatory T cell sorting from thawed PBMCs. TCRdb's copy holds only in-frame clones and misses some; the assay was immunoSEQ multiplex PCR. The sample contains just under 65,000 clones, 98% of which appear only once. The specimen was Tregs from blood, collected before the transplant. This chain connects TRBV7-2 to TRBJ1-1, with D unclear. The clonotype was recovered from a human donor who received a combined kidney and bone marrow transplant. The CDR3 loop reads CASSTRHTEAFF. The CDR3 region has the DNA TGTGCCAGCAGCACACGCCACACTGAAGCTTTCTTT.